This T cell receptor beta chain was found in a study of cytomegalovirus exposure and HLA in healthy donors. Study outcomes and limitations: Accurate HLA-A and HLA-B prediction from TCR beta sequences was reported for most subjects. Indistinguishable V segments such as TRBV6-2 and TRBV6-3 were excluded. Relative to the roughly 700-donor mean, N-insertions were reportedly fewer in an Asian-associated ancestry cluster in a later analysis.

The germline gives CDR1 MDHEN, CDR2 SYDVKM. The CDR3 runs 16 residues. V lost 6 bases to trimming and J lost 0 bases, with 17 bases between them. PCR used 60 Vbeta primers and 13 Jbeta primers. Assay used: immunoSEQ multiplex PCR; TCRdb lists only in-frame clones, some missing. The profile shows 95,000 to 150,000 clones, 15% of them singletons. Nominal health characterized the donors when sampled, though unrecorded immune exposures were likely. This clone has more than one count but fewer than ten. Antigen: not known. Input material: PBMCs. This TCR came from a young woman in good health and CMV-seronegative. V usage is TRBV28 and J usage is TRBJ1-1; D unresolved. The CDR3: CASSYPREEMNTEAFF. CDR3 in DNA: TGTGCCAGCAGCTACCCTCGGGAGGAGATGAACACTGAAGCTTTCTTT.